A selection of T cell receptor beta chains follows, all from one sample in a study of T-cell reconstitution after alpha-beta-depleted transplantation in children. TCRdb re-analysed the PCR reads in MiXCR, keeping a single row per CDR3 protein. Here the sample spans around 410,000 distinct CDR3 sequences, 9.5% to 13% being singletons. The specimen was PBMCs from the stem cell graft donor, collected from the stem cell graft. The receptors were sampled from a human donor who donated a stem cell graft to a child with acute myeloid leukemia. Both conserved end residues are part of each CDR3. The D gene is left open where the match is weak. For some rows the clone size is stated as once, few or many, or as a class when expanded; others skip it.

v_call: TRBV12-3/TRBV12-4
d_call: -
clone_size: few
j_call: TRBJ1-2
cdr3_nt: TGTGCCAGCAGTCTCCAGGATTATGGCTACACCTTC
cdr3_aa: CASSLQDYGYTF

v_call: TRBV7-2
d_call: -
clone_size: few
j_call: TRBJ2-1
cdr3_nt: TGTGCCAGCAGCTTAGCGTCACCCAGGGAGCAGTTCTTC
cdr3_aa: CASSLASPREQFF

v_call: TRBV12-3/TRBV12-4
d_call: -
clone_size: few
j_call: TRBJ2-3
cdr3_nt: TGTGCCAGCAGTTGGTACAGCCCAGATACGCAGTATTTT
cdr3_aa: CASSWYSPDTQYF

v_call: TRBV12-3/TRBV12-4
d_call: -
clone_size: -
j_call: TRBJ1-6
cdr3_nt: TGTGCCAGCAGTTTATGGCAGGGTGAAGGACCCCTCCACTTT
cdr3_aa: CASSLWQGEGPLHF

v_call: TRBV14
d_call: TRBD2
clone_size: -
j_call: TRBJ2-7
cdr3_nt: TGTGCCAGCAGCCTACTAGCGGACCCCTACGAGCAGCACTTC
cdr3_aa: CASSLLADPYEQHF

v_call: TRBV7-2
d_call: TRBD2
clone_size: -
j_call: TRBJ2-1
cdr3_nt: TGTGCCAGCAGCTTAGTGCCCCTTTCCGCGGGAGGCGACAATGAGCAGTTCTTC
cdr3_aa: CASSLVPLSAGGDNEQFF

v_call: TRBV5-1
d_call: TRBD1
clone_size: -
j_call: TRBJ1-1
cdr3_nt: TGCGCCAGCAGCTTGGCCCCGGGACAGTTTGAAGCTTTCTTT
cdr3_aa: CASSLAPGQFEAFF

v_call: TRBV13
d_call: -
clone_size: -
j_call: TRBJ2-1
cdr3_nt: TGTGCCAGCAGCTTAGCAGGGACCGATGAGCAGTTCTTC
cdr3_aa: CASSLAGTDEQFF

v_call: TRBV29-1
d_call: -
clone_size: many
j_call: TRBJ2-3
cdr3_nt: TGCAGCGTTGCGCAGGGCCAGACAGATACGCAGTATTTT
cdr3_aa: CSVAQGQTDTQYF

v_call: TRBV7-2
d_call: TRBD1
clone_size: few
j_call: TRBJ1-1
cdr3_nt: TGTGCCAGCAGCCCACGAGGGGGCTGGACTGAAGCTTTCTTT
cdr3_aa: CASSPRGGWTEAFF

v_call: TRBV7-8
d_call: TRBD2
clone_size: -
j_call: TRBJ2-5
cdr3_nt: TGTGCCAGCAGCCCAGGACTAGCGGGAGGTGGGACCCAGTACTTC
cdr3_aa: CASSPGLAGGGTQYF

v_call: TRBV10-3
d_call: -
clone_size: -
j_call: TRBJ2-7
cdr3_nt: TGTGCCATCAGCCACCGGCAGGAAAGGTACGAGCAGTACTTC
cdr3_aa: CAISHRQERYEQYF

v_call: TRBV7-2
d_call: -
clone_size: few
j_call: TRBJ1-4
cdr3_nt: TGTGCCAGCAGCCCTAGGTGGGGGACTAATGAAAAACTGTTTTTT
cdr3_aa: CASSPRWGTNEKLFF

v_call: TRBV7-8
d_call: -
clone_size: few
j_call: TRBJ2-1
cdr3_nt: TGTGCCAGCAGCTTAGGTGACCAGGGTGAGCAGTTCTTC
cdr3_aa: CASSLGDQGEQFF

v_call: TRBV5-1
d_call: TRBD1
clone_size: many
j_call: TRBJ1-3
cdr3_nt: TGCGCCAGCAGCTTGGTGGGACAGAAAAACTCTGGAAACACCATATATTTT
cdr3_aa: CASSLVGQKNSGNTIYF

v_call: TRBV5-1
d_call: TRBD2
clone_size: many
j_call: TRBJ2-3
cdr3_nt: TGCGCCAGCAGCCCCGGGACTAGCGAAAATACGCAGTATTTT
cdr3_aa: CASSPGTSENTQYF

v_call: TRBV4-1
d_call: -
clone_size: many
j_call: TRBJ1-1
cdr3_nt: TGCGCCAGCAGCCGCTCCCCTTCCGTGGCCACCACTGAAGCTTTCTTT
cdr3_aa: CASSRSPSVATTEAFF

v_call: TRBV4-3
d_call: TRBD2
clone_size: few
j_call: TRBJ2-5
cdr3_nt: TGCGCCAGCAGCCCTAGTAGCGGGAGGCGAGAGACCCAGTACTTC
cdr3_aa: CASSPSSGRRETQYF

v_call: TRBV12-3/TRBV12-4
d_call: -
clone_size: few
j_call: TRBJ1-5
cdr3_nt: TGTGCCAGCAGTCCCAACAATCAGCCCCAGCATTTT
cdr3_aa: CASSPNNQPQHF

v_call: TRBV20-1
d_call: -
clone_size: -
j_call: TRBJ1-2
cdr3_nt: TGCAGTGCTAGAGATCCCCGGGGTGTAAGCTATGGCTACACCTTC
cdr3_aa: CSARDPRGVSYGYTF

v_call: TRBV7-2
d_call: TRBD2
clone_size: few
j_call: TRBJ2-3
cdr3_nt: TGTGCCAGCAGCTTAGTAGCGGGGGGCCAGGATACGCAGTATTTT
cdr3_aa: CASSLVAGGQDTQYF

v_call: TRBV12-3/TRBV12-4
d_call: TRBD2
clone_size: many
j_call: TRBJ2-7
cdr3_nt: TGTGCCAGCAGTTCCACTAGCGGGTCCTACGAGCAGTACTTC
cdr3_aa: CASSSTSGSYEQYF

v_call: TRBV5-1
d_call: -
clone_size: few
j_call: TRBJ2-1
cdr3_nt: TGCGCCAGCACCTCACGGGGGTTCCTCAATGAGCAGTTCTTC
cdr3_aa: CASTSRGFLNEQFF

v_call: TRBV11-2
d_call: -
clone_size: -
j_call: TRBJ2-7
cdr3_nt: TGTGCCAGCAGCTTGACCGGGGCCTCCTACGAGCAGTACTTC
cdr3_aa: CASSLTGASYEQYF

v_call: TRBV5-1
d_call: TRBD2
clone_size: few
j_call: TRBJ2-5
cdr3_nt: TGCGCCAGCAGGACCGACGGGGGGGCCGTGGAGACCCAGTACTTC
cdr3_aa: CASRTDGGAVETQYF

v_call: TRBV7-8
d_call: -
clone_size: few
j_call: TRBJ1-5
cdr3_nt: TGTGCCAGCAGCCCAGGGGTTTCTGGGGGGGCCGGGAGCAATCAGCCCCAGCATTTT
cdr3_aa: CASSPGVSGGAGSNQPQHF

v_call: TRBV28
d_call: -
clone_size: few
j_call: TRBJ2-1
cdr3_nt: TGTGCCAGCAGTTTATTAGGGGAGGAGTTCTTC
cdr3_aa: CASSLLGEEFF

v_call: TRBV6-5
d_call: -
clone_size: many
j_call: TRBJ2-5
cdr3_nt: TGTGCCAGCACAGGGGACTCTGGGACCCAGTACTTC
cdr3_aa: CASTGDSGTQYF

v_call: TRBV7-2
d_call: -
clone_size: few
j_call: TRBJ2-2
cdr3_nt: TGTGCCAGCAGCCCCGAGGGGCCCACAGTCGGGGAGCTGTTTTTT
cdr3_aa: CASSPEGPTVGELFF

v_call: TRBV12-3/TRBV12-4
d_call: -
clone_size: few
j_call: TRBJ2-1
cdr3_nt: TGTGCCAGCAGTCCCGGACTCTATGAGCAGTTCTTC
cdr3_aa: CASSPGLYEQFF

v_call: TRBV29-1
d_call: -
clone_size: -
j_call: TRBJ2-5
cdr3_nt: TGCAGCGTTGGTACAACAGGGATGGGGGAGACCCAGTACTTC
cdr3_aa: CSVGTTGMGETQYF

v_call: TRBV7-9
d_call: -
clone_size: -
j_call: TRBJ2-2
cdr3_nt: TGTGCCAGCAGCTTGAGCCTCGGGGAGCTGTTTTTT
cdr3_aa: CASSLSLGELFF

v_call: TRBV5-1
d_call: TRBD2
clone_size: -
j_call: TRBJ2-1
cdr3_nt: TGCGCCAGCAGCTCGTGGACTAGCGGGCCATACAATGAGCAGTTCTTC
cdr3_aa: CASSSWTSGPYNEQFF

v_call: TRBV7-8
d_call: -
clone_size: few
j_call: TRBJ2-2
cdr3_nt: TGTGCCAGCAGTCCTCACGGGACGGCCAGCGGGGAGCTGTTTTTT
cdr3_aa: CASSPHGTASGELFF

v_call: TRBV7-8
d_call: -
clone_size: -
j_call: TRBJ2-5
cdr3_nt: TGTGCCAGCAGCCGAGGGTGGAGAACCTCCCAAGAGACCCAGTACTTC
cdr3_aa: CASSRGWRTSQETQYF

v_call: TRBV7-9
d_call: -
clone_size: -
j_call: TRBJ1-6
cdr3_nt: TGTGCCAGCAGCTCAGCTAAAGGGTGGGACATAGAATCACCCCTCCACTTT
cdr3_aa: CASSSAKGWDIESPLHF

v_call: TRBV12-3/TRBV12-4
d_call: -
clone_size: few
j_call: TRBJ1-1
cdr3_nt: TGTGCCAGCAGTTGGGCAGTCAACACTGAAGCTTTCTTT
cdr3_aa: CASSWAVNTEAFF

v_call: TRBV6-2/TRBV6-3
d_call: TRBD2
clone_size: few
j_call: TRBJ2-1
cdr3_nt: TGTGCCAGCAATCTGGGACTAGCGGGGGGCAATGAGCAGTTCTTC
cdr3_aa: CASNLGLAGGNEQFF

v_call: TRBV7-2
d_call: -
clone_size: -
j_call: TRBJ2-1
cdr3_nt: TGTGCCAGCAGCTTAGCCGACGGCACTGGTGAGCAGTTCTTC
cdr3_aa: CASSLADGTGEQFF

v_call: TRBV10-3
d_call: TRBD1
clone_size: -
j_call: TRBJ1-5
cdr3_nt: TGTGCCATCAGTCCGCGGGACAGACGCAATCAGCCCCAGCATTTT
cdr3_aa: CAISPRDRRNQPQHF

v_call: TRBV2
d_call: TRBD1
clone_size: few
j_call: TRBJ1-4
cdr3_nt: TGTGCCAGCGGCCCGACACCGGGACAGGGGAATGAAAAACTGTTTTTT
cdr3_aa: CASGPTPGQGNEKLFF